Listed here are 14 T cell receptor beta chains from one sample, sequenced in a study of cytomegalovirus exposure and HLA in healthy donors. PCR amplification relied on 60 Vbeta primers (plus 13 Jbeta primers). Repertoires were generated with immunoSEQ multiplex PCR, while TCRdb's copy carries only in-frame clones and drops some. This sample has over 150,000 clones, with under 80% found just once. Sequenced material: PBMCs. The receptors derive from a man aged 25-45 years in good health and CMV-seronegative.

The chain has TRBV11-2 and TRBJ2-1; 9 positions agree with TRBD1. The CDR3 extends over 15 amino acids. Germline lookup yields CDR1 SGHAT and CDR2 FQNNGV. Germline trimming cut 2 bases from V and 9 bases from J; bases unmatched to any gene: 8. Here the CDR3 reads CASSLKYGQGSEQFF. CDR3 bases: TGTGCCAGCAGCTTAAAGTACGGACAGGGGTCTGAGCAGTTCTTC.

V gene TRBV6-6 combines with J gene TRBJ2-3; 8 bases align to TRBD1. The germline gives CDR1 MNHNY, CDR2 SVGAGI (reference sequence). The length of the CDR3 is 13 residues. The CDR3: CASGQAVTDTQYF. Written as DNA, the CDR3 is TGTGCTTCGGGACAGGCGGTCACAGATACGCAGTATTTT.

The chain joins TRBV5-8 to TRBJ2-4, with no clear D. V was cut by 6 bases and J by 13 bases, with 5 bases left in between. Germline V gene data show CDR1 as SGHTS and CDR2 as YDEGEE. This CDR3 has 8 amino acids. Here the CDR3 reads CASNTQYF. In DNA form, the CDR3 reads TGTGCCAGCAACACCCAGTACTTC.

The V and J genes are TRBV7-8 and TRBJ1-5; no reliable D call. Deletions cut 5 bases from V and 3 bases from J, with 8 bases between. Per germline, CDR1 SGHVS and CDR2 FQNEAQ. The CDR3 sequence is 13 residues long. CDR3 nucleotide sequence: TGTGCCAGCAGCCTAGGGCTCAATCAGCCCCAGCATTTT. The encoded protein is CASSLGLNQPQHF.

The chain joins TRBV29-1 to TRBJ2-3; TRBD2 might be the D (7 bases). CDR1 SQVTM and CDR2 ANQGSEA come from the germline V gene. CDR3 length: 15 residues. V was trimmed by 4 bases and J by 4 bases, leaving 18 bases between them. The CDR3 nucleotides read TGCAGCGTTGGTCCTGGGGGGGGCTATGCAGATACGCAGTATTTT. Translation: CSVGPGGGYADTQYF.

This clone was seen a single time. The CDR3 spells CASSSGQGLEQYF. DNA for the CDR3: TGTGCCAGCAGTTCGGGACAGGGACTTGAGCAGTACTTC. The genes are TRBV28 and TRBJ2-7, with 9 bases fitting TRBD1. With 4 bases clipped from V and 7 bases from J, the junction kept 5 bases outside the gene matches. The CDR3 runs to 13 residues. Germline assignment: CDR1 MDHEN and CDR2 SYDVKM.

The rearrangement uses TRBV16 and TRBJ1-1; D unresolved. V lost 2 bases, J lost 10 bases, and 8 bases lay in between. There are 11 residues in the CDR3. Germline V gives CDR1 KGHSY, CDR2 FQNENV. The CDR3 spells CASSQLSGAFF. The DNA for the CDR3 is TGTGCCAGCAGCCAACTATCGGGAGCTTTCTTT. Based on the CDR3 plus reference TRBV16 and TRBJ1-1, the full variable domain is GEEVAQTPKHLVRGEGQKAKLYCAPIKGHSYVFWYQQVLKNEFKFLISFQNENVFDETGMPKERFSAKCLPNSPCSLEIQATKLEDSAVYFCASSQLSGAFFGQGTRLTVV.

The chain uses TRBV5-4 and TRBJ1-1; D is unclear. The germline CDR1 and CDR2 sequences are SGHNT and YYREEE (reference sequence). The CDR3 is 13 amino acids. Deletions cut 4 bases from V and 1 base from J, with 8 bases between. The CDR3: CASSDIGNTEAFF. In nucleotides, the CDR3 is TGTGCCAGCAGCGACATCGGGAACACTGAAGCTTTCTTT.

CDR3 DNA sequence: TGTGCCAGCAGCTTTGGGAGGGTGCTTGGAGAGCAGTACTTC. Translated, it gives CASSFGRVLGEQYF. V usage is TRBV13 and J usage is TRBJ2-7; 7 positions match TRBD2. Germline assignment: CDR1 PRHDT and CDR2 FYEKMQ (reference sequence). The CDR3 is 14 amino acids. Trimming took 3 bases from V and 7 from J; bases not matched to a gene: 9.

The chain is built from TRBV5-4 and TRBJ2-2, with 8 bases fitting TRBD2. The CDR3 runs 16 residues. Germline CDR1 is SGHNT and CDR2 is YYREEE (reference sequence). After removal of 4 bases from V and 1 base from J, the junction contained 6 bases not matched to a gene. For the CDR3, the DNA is TGTGCCAGCAGCCGAATAGCGGGACGGAACACCGGGGAGCTGTTTTTT. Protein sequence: CASSRIAGRNTGELFF. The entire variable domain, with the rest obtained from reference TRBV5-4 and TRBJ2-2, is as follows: ETGVTQSPTHLIKTRGQQVTLRCSSQSGHNTVSWYQQALGQGPQFIFQYYREEENGRGNFPPRFSGLQFPNYSSELNVNALELDDSALYLCASSRIAGRNTGELFFGEGSRLTVL.

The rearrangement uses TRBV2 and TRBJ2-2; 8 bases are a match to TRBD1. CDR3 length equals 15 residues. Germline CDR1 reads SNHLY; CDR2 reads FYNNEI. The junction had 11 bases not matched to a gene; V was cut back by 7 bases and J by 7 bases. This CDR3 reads CASTQTRGQVGELFF. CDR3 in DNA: TGTGCCAGCACTCAGACCAGGGGGCAAGTCGGGGAGCTGTTTTTT.

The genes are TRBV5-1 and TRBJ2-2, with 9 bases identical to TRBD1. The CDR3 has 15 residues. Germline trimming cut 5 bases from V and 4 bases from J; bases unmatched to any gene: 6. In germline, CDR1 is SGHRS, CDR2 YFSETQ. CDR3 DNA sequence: TGCGCCAGCAGTACGGGACAGGGTAGCACCGGGGAGCTGTTTTTT. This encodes CASSTGQGSTGELFF. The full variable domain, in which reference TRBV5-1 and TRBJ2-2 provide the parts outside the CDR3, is KAGVTQTPRYLIKTRGQQVTLSCSPISGHRSVSWYQQTPGQGLQFLFEYFSETQRNKGNFPGRFSGRQFSNSRSEMNVSTLELGDSALYLCASSTGQGSTGELFFGEGSRLTVL.

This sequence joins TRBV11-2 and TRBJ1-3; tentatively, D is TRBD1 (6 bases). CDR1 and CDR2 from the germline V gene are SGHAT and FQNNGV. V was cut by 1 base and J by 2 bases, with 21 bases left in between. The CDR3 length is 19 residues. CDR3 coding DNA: TGTGCCAGCAGCTTAGGCTATACTTCCGGGACAAGTCCTGGAAACACCATATATTTT. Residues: CASSLGYTSGTSPGNTIYF. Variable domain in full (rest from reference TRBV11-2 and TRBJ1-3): EAGVAQSPRYKIIEKRQSVAFWCNPISGHATLYWYQQILGQGPKLLIQFQNNGVVDDSQLPKDRFSAERLKGVDSTLKIQPAKLEDSAVYLCASSLGYTSGTSPGNTIYFGEGSWLTVV.

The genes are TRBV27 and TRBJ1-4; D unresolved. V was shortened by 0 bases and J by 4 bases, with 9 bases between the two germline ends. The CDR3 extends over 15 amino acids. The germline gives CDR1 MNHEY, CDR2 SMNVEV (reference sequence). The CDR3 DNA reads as TGTGCCAGCAGTTTATCTTCAGGATTTAATGAAAAACTGTTTTTT. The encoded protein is CASSLSSGFNEKLFF.